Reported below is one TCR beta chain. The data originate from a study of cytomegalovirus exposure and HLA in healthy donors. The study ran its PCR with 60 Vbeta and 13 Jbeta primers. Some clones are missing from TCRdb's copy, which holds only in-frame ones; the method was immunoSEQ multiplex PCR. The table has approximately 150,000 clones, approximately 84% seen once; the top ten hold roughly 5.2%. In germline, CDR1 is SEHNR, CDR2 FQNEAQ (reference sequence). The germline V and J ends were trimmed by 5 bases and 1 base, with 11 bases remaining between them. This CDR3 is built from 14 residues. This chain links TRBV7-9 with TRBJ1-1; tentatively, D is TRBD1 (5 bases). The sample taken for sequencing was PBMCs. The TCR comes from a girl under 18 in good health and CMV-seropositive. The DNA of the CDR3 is TGTGCCAGCAGCCACGTGGGGCCGAACACTGAAGCTTTCTTT. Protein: CASSHVGPNTEAFF.